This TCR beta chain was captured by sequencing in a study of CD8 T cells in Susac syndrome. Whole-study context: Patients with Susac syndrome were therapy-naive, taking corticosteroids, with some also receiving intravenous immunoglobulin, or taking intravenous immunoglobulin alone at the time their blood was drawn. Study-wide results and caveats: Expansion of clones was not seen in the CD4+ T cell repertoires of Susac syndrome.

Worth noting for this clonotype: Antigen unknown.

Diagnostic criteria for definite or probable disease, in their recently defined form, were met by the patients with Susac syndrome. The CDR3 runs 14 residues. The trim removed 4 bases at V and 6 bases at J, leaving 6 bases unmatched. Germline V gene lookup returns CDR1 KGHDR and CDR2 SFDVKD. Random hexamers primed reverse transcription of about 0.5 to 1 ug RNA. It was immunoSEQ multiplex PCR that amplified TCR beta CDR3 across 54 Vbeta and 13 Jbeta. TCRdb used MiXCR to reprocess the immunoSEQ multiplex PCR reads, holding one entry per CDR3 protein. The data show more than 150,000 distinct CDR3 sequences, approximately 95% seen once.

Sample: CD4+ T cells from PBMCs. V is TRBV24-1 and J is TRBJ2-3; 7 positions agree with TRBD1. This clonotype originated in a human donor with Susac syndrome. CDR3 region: CATSDTGAGDTQYF. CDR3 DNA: TGTGCCACCAGTGACACAGGGGCCGGGGATACGCAGTATTTT.